This is a list of T cell receptor beta chains from one sample in a study of shared clonotypes between healthy human individuals. Generated by immunoSEQ multiplex PCR, the TCRdb table keeps only in-frame clones and is missing some. There are about 1.5 million clones in the sample; nearly 99% occur only once, and approximately 0.45% lies in the top ten. Sequencing was done on a sample of naive CD4+ T cells sorted from blood. These receptors originate from a man aged 25 to 40 in good health. CDR3s include the opening cysteine and the closing phenylalanine or tryptophan. The D gene is left open where the match is weak. Clone sizes are given selectively: once, few, many, or a class where the clone is expanded.

>-|TRBJ2-7|TRBD2|TRBV5-1
TGCGCCAGCAGCTTGGCGTCTAGCGGGAGGCCGGTGTACGAGCAGTACTTC
CASSLASSGRPVYEQYF
>-|TRBJ2-1|-|TRBV5-4
TGTGCCAGAGATTTACTACACAATGAGCAGTTCTTC
CARDLLHNEQFF
>-|TRBJ2-1|-|TRBV9
TGTGCCAGCAGTCCAGCTCCGGGGGGCCTCCATGAGCAGTTCTTC
CASSPAPGGLHEQFF
>-|TRBJ2-1|-|TRBV6-5
TGTGCCAGCCGAGTTCTTGCGGACTCCTACAATGAGCAGTTCTTC
CASRVLADSYNEQFF
>-|TRBJ1-5|-|TRBV7-9
TGTGCCAGCAGCTTAGACGGGCGGGGAATAGGTCAGCCCCAGCATTTT
CASSLDGRGIGQPQHF
>-|TRBJ1-2|TRBD1|TRBV5-1
TGCGCCAGCAGCTTACAGGGGGCGGACTATGGCTACACCTTC
CASSLQGADYGYTF
>-|TRBJ1-1|-|TRBV2
TGTGCCAGCAGTGAATACCGGGACGGGCCAGCTTTCTTT
CASSEYRDGPAFF
>-|TRBJ1-2|TRBD1|TRBV28
TGTGCCAGCAGTTCCCAAAGACAGGGGATAGGTCGCTATGGCTACACCTTC
CASSSQRQGIGRYGYTF
>-|TRBJ1-1|-|TRBV5-1
TGCGCCAGCAGCTCGCGAAGTATAAGTGGCATCCTGAACACTGAAGCTTTCTTT
CASSSRSISGILNTEAFF
>-|TRBJ1-5|TRBD1|TRBV6-1
TGTGCCAGCAGGGGTGGGACAGGGGTCCAGCCCCAGCATTTT
CASRGGTGVQPQHF
>-|TRBJ2-1|-|TRBV20-1
TGCAGTGCTAGTTTAGGCAGGGAGCAGTTCTTC
CSASLGREQFF
>-|TRBJ1-2|-|TRBV9
TGTGCCAGCAGCGCTCGGCTCAACTATGGCTACACCTTC
CASSARLNYGYTF
>-|TRBJ1-5|-|TRBV6-6
TGTGCCAGCGGGGGGGCTTTTCAGCCCCAGCATTTT
CASGGAFQPQHF
>once|TRBJ1-5|TRBD1|TRBV18
TGTGCCAGCTCACCGGACAGGGGGAGCAATCAGCCCCAGCATTTT
CASSPDRGSNQPQHF
>-|TRBJ2-3|-|TRBV10-3
TGTGCCATCAGTGATACCACACGGACTCTAAATACGCAGTATTTT
CAISDTTRTLNTQYF
>-|TRBJ2-5|-|TRBV2
TGTGCCAGCCGAAGACGGTCCACCCCTAAAGAGACCCAGTACTTC
CASRRRSTPKETQYF
>-|TRBJ1-5|TRBD1|TRBV28
TGTGCCAGCAGTACAGGGGTGGGCAATCAGCCCCAGCATTTT
CASSTGVGNQPQHF
>once|TRBJ1-4|-|TRBV5-8
TGTGCCAGCACCGGGGGCCCCGGCAACCAACATGAAAAACTGTTTTTT
CASTGGPGNQHEKLFF
>-|TRBJ2-5|-|TRBV29-1
TGCAGCGTTGACACGAAGACCCAGTACTTC
CSVDTKTQYF
>-|TRBJ1-1|-|TRBV5-4
TGTGCCAGCAGCCTTGATATCGGGCGCGCTTTCTTT
CASSLDIGRAFF
>-|TRBJ2-1|TRBD2|TRBV5-4
TGTGCCAGCAGCCCAAAGGGGCTAGCGGCGTACAATGAGCAGTTCTTC
CASSPKGLAAYNEQFF
>-|TRBJ1-1|TRBD1|TRBV28
TGTGCCAGCAGCCCGACAGGGGCAGCTTTCTTT
CASSPTGAAFF
>-|TRBJ2-2|-|TRBV7-9
TGTGCCAGCAGCTTAGGACGCGGTGCGAACACCGGGGAGCTGTTTTTT
CASSLGRGANTGELFF
>-|TRBJ1-4|-|TRBV5-4
TGTGCCAGCAGCCCCGGACCAGCTGAAAAACTGTTTTTT
CASSPGPAEKLFF
>-|TRBJ2-4|-|TRBV11-1
TGTGCCAGCAGCTTACGCCCCGCTTTGCGGGAGTACTTC
CASSLRPALREYF
>-|TRBJ2-7|-|TRBV28
TGTGCCAGCAGTTTAGAGACCCTTCGGGGGAAGCAGTACTTC
CASSLETLRGKQYF
>-|TRBJ2-1|-|TRBV2
TGTGCCAGCAGTGAATCTCTTACCTGGCCGGGGTACAATGAGCAGTTCTTC
CASSESLTWPGYNEQFF
>-|TRBJ2-7|TRBD2|TRBV6-5
TGTGCCAGCAGCTCTATTAGCGGGAGGGCCATGAAGCAGTACTTC
CASSSISGRAMKQYF
>-|TRBJ1-1|TRBD1|TRBV5-1
TGCGCCAGCAGCTTACAGGGGGCCGGAACTGAAGCTTTCTTT
CASSLQGAGTEAFF
>-|TRBJ1-1|-|TRBV5-4
TGTGCCAGCAGCTTGCCAGGGATTCATGTCGACACTGAAGCTTTCTTT
CASSLPGIHVDTEAFF
>-|TRBJ1-5|-|TRBV7-9
TGTGCCAGCAGCCGTGAGGGCCATCAGCCCCAGCATTTT
CASSREGHQPQHF
>-|TRBJ2-7|TRBD2|TRBV5-4
TGTGCCAGCAGCCCGGACGTAGCGGGAGTGCAGCAGTACTTC
CASSPDVAGVQQYF
>-|TRBJ2-1|-|TRBV21-1
TGTGCCAGCAGCAACGCGGGGGGACTAGCGGGAGGTAATGGGTTGGGTGAGCAGTTCTTC
CASSNAGGLAGGNGLGEQFF
>-|TRBJ2-7|-|TRBV18
TGTGCCAGCTCACCTTCTGTTTCCTACGAGCAGTACTTC
CASSPSVSYEQYF
>-|TRBJ2-7|-|TRBV6-1
TGTGCCAGCAGCCGCGGACAACCCTACGAGCAGTACTTC
CASSRGQPYEQYF
>-|TRBJ2-7|-|TRBV6-1
TGTGCCAGCAGGGCCGGGACCCCTCGTGAGCAGTACTTC
CASRAGTPREQYF